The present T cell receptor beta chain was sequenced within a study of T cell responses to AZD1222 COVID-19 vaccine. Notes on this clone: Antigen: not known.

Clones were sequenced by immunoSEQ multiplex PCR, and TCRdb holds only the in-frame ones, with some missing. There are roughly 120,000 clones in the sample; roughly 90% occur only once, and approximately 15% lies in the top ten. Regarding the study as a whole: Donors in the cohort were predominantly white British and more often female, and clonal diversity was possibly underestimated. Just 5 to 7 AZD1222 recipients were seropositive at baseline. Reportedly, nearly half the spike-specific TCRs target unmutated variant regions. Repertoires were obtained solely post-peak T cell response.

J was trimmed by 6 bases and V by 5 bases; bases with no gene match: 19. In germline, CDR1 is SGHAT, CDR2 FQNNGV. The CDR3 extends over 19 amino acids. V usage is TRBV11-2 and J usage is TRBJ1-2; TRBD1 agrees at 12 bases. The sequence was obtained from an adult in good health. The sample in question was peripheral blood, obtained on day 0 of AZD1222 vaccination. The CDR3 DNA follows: TGTGCCAGCAGCCCTCTGGGGGGACAGGGGGCCCTCAGGAACAATGGCTACACCTTC. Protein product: CASSPLGGQGALRNNGYTF.